These T cell receptor beta chains were read from a single sample in a study of blood T cell repertoires in COVID-19. Using immunoSEQ multiplex PCR, the repertoire was profiled, and TCRdb retains in-frame clones only, with some absent. Here the sample spans around 260,000 clones, roughly four fifths being singletons. Material for sequencing was peripheral blood. The receptors stem from a person in their 70s with COVID-19, enrolled during active disease. The CDR3 runs from the conserved cysteine through the conserved F or W. Each record gives: J gene, D gene, V gene, clone size, CDR3 protein, CDR3 DNA. D genes are given only for firm matches. Some rows have no size entry. The others give once, few or many, or a class for an expanded clone.

J gene: TRBJ2-3; D gene: -; V gene: TRBV9; clone size: -; CDR3 protein: CASSVAGRNTQYF; CDR3 DNA: TGTGCCAGCAGCGTAGCCGGGAGAAATACGCAGTATTTT
J gene: TRBJ2-1; D gene: TRBD1; V gene: TRBV10-3; clone size: -; CDR3 protein: CAMSKGTGGFYNEQFF; CDR3 DNA: TGTGCCATGAGTAAGGGGACAGGGGGCTTCTACAATGAGCAGTTCTTC
J gene: TRBJ2-3; D gene: -; V gene: TRBV9; clone size: -; CDR3 protein: CASSVWSSTDTQYF; CDR3 DNA: TGTGCCAGCAGCGTATGGAGTAGCACAGATACGCAGTATTTT
J gene: TRBJ2-3; D gene: -; V gene: TRBV7-9; clone size: -; CDR3 protein: CASSFLANTQYF; CDR3 DNA: TGTGCCAGCAGCTTCTTAGCTAATACGCAGTATTTT
J gene: TRBJ1-3; D gene: -; V gene: TRBV7-2; clone size: once; CDR3 protein: CASSGALLNTIYF; CDR3 DNA: TGTGCCAGCAGCGGAGCATTACTAAACACCATATATTTT
J gene: TRBJ1-1; D gene: -; V gene: TRBV4-1; clone size: -; CDR3 protein: CASSQDVRVEAFF; CDR3 DNA: TGCGCCAGCAGCCAAGATGTCCGGGTTGAAGCTTTCTTT
J gene: TRBJ1-5; D gene: -; V gene: TRBV21-1; clone size: -; CDR3 protein: CASSKCPGQGEGNQPQHF; CDR3 DNA: TGTGCCAGCAGCAAATGCCCCGGACAGGGTGAGGGCAATCAGCCCCAGCATTTT
J gene: TRBJ2-7; D gene: TRBD2; V gene: TRBV7-2; clone size: -; CDR3 protein: CASTRAGASPSYEQYF; CDR3 DNA: TGTGCCAGCACGCGAGCGGGGGCCTCACCAAGCTACGAGCAGTACTTC
J gene: TRBJ1-6; D gene: TRBD1; V gene: TRBV7-8; clone size: few; CDR3 protein: CASSQDREVLGSPLHF; CDR3 DNA: TGTGCCAGCAGCCAGGACAGGGAAGTTTTAGGTTCACCCCTCCACTTT
J gene: TRBJ2-2; D gene: -; V gene: TRBV6-5; clone size: -; CDR3 protein: CASRTRQVHTGELFF; CDR3 DNA: TGTGCCAGCCGAACCCGACAAGTTCACACCGGGGAGCTGTTTTTT
J gene: TRBJ2-2; D gene: TRBD1; V gene: TRBV18; clone size: -; CDR3 protein: CASSADRGRTGELFF; CDR3 DNA: TGTGCCAGCTCAGCGGACAGGGGGCGCACCGGGGAGCTGTTTTTT
J gene: TRBJ2-3; D gene: -; V gene: TRBV29-1; clone size: -; CDR3 protein: CSVVGGGWYTDTQYF; CDR3 DNA: TGCAGCGTTGTGGGCGGAGGGTGGTACACAGATACGCAGTATTTT
J gene: TRBJ1-2; D gene: -; V gene: TRBV20-1; clone size: -; CDR3 protein: CSASLSSNYGYTF; CDR3 DNA: TGCAGTGCTAGTTTGTCGAGTAACTATGGCTACACCTTC
J gene: TRBJ1-6; D gene: TRBD1; V gene: TRBV19; clone size: once; CDR3 protein: CASLPGQGSPLHF; CDR3 DNA: TGTGCCAGTTTACCGGGACAGGGTTCACCCCTCCACTTT
J gene: TRBJ2-4; D gene: -; V gene: TRBV11-2; clone size: -; CDR3 protein: CASSLDQRQAKNIQYF; CDR3 DNA: TGTGCCAGCAGCTTAGATCAGCGGCAGGCCAAAAACATTCAGTACTTC
J gene: TRBJ2-1; D gene: -; V gene: TRBV11-2; clone size: -; CDR3 protein: CASSEGGPLRAPYNEQFF; CDR3 DNA: TGTGCCAGCAGCGAAGGGGGTCCCCTACGGGCCCCCTACAATGAGCAGTTCTTC
J gene: TRBJ1-3; D gene: -; V gene: TRBV15; clone size: -; CDR3 protein: CATRLMSGGVFGNTIYF; CDR3 DNA: TGTGCCACTAGGTTGATGTCCGGCGGGGTGTTCGGAAACACCATATATTTT
J gene: TRBJ1-1; D gene: TRBD1; V gene: TRBV27; clone size: few; CDR3 protein: CASSPNLRGTGGFGTEAFF; CDR3 DNA: TGTGCCAGCAGTCCGAACCTGCGCGGGACAGGGGGTTTCGGCACTGAAGCTTTCTTT
J gene: TRBJ2-3; D gene: -; V gene: TRBV7-2; clone size: -; CDR3 protein: CASSLDGREPSFDTQYF; CDR3 DNA: TGTGCCAGCAGCTTGGATGGACGGGAGCCCTCGTTTGATACGCAGTATTTT
J gene: TRBJ2-3; D gene: TRBD2; V gene: TRBV6-2/TRBV6-3; clone size: -; CDR3 protein: CASSGLAGSSTDTQYF; CDR3 DNA: TGTGCCAGCAGCGGACTAGCGGGGAGTTCCACAGATACGCAGTATTTT
J gene: TRBJ1-6; D gene: TRBD1; V gene: TRBV13; clone size: few; CDR3 protein: CASMCGLVRTGPEGSYNSPLHF; CDR3 DNA: TGTGCCAGCATGTGCGGCCTTGTCCGGACAGGGCCTGAAGGCTCCTATAATTCACCCCTCCACTTT
J gene: TRBJ1-5; D gene: TRBD1; V gene: TRBV5-1; clone size: -; CDR3 protein: CASSTGTGDNQPQHF; CDR3 DNA: TGCGCCAGCAGCACAGGGACAGGGGACAATCAGCCCCAGCATTTT
J gene: TRBJ1-2; D gene: -; V gene: TRBV6-5; clone size: once; CDR3 protein: CASRVSNYGYTF; CDR3 DNA: TGTGCCAGTCGGGTGTCCAACTATGGCTACACCTTC
J gene: TRBJ1-1; D gene: -; V gene: TRBV28; clone size: -; CDR3 protein: CAIETGVVKNTEAFF; CDR3 DNA: TGTGCCATCGAGACAGGAGTAGTAAAAAACACTGAAGCTTTCTTT
J gene: TRBJ2-2; D gene: TRBD1; V gene: TRBV24-1; clone size: -; CDR3 protein: CATGGQGATGELFF; CDR3 DNA: TGTGCCACCGGGGGACAGGGGGCCACCGGGGAGCTGTTTTTT
J gene: TRBJ1-4; D gene: -; V gene: TRBV7-9; clone size: -; CDR3 protein: CASSLAGAEKLFF; CDR3 DNA: TGTGCCAGCAGCTTAGCCGGTGCTGAAAAACTGTTTTTT